This T cell receptor (beta chain) was recorded in a study of shared clonotypes between healthy human individuals (dated by TCRdb to about 2020). Some background on the complete study: Two women and a few men aged 18 to 49 years were included in the cohort. For each donor, CD4 naive and CD4 memory were each run on three plates, CD8 naive on two plates, and CD8 memory on one plate. The study deeply sequenced blood TCR repertoires of five healthy adults to estimate repertoire size and the extent of clonotype sharing between individuals. Libraries were prepared and TCR repertoires were sequenced by different laboratories using diverse techniques, in order to increase sequencing depth and limit assay-specific biases. Between about 0.85 and 9.5 billion PBMCs per donor were obtained by leukapheresis.

V drops 2 bases and J drops 2 bases, leaving 9 bases in between. The CDR3 runs 14 residues from the cysteine to the phenylalanine. Only CDR3 DNA remains: 42 bases, in frame from the first base. The germline V gene (reference sequence) sets CDR1 to SEHNR and CDR2 to FQNEAQ. Healthy HIV-negative adults with no recently reported acute infections or vaccinations were included as donors. Every donor was a Caucasian adult living in Nashville, Tennessee, USA. CD4+ T cells were enriched by magnetic negative selection; naive cells were then positively selected on CD45RA, and the negative fraction formed the memory subset. After blood collection by leukapheresis, PBMCs were isolated using Ficoll-Histopaque density gradient centrifugation and then cryopreserved in the vapor phase of liquid nitrogen. Analytical flow cytometry was used to check the purity and quantity of every magnetically sorted T cell population. Each sorted fraction had its genomic DNA isolated and then quantified by UV absorbance on a Nanodrop 2000c.

TCR CDR3 regions were amplified from genomic DNA by multiplex PCR using the deep immunoSEQ assay. For each cell subset, the extracted genomic DNA was distributed evenly across all wells of several immunoSEQ 96-well plates, and each plate served as one replicate. For sorted subsets, each replicate PCR was loaded with approximately 200 ng genomic DNA, equivalent to 30,000 or so T cell genomes. The purified libraries were quantified using a Qubit 3.0 fluorometer, sized with a Bioanalyzer 2100, and then quantified again using the KAPA Library Quantification kit. Every immunoSEQ 96-well plate was sequenced on a separate single-read 150-cycle Illumina NextSeq 550 flow cell. In the original analysis: Because the immunoSEQ output included only junctional sequences and no quality scores, the filtering could not be the same as the filtering used for full-length reads. Sequences were annotated with PyIR, a Python wrapper for IgBLAST v1.9, using IMGT germline references to assign V/J genes and CDR3. Reads were removed for weak V/J assignments (E-value above 1e-6), missing CDR3, stop codons, out-of-frame junctions, or ambiguous translated residues. V3J clonotypes were defined as sequences sharing an identical inferred V gene, J gene, and CDR3 amino acid sequence. Percentage overlap between repertoires was computed as shared unique clonotypes divided by the size of the smaller repertoire. Repertoire richness was assessed with RTK rarefaction, the Chao1 estimator, and Recon v2.1 estimates of unobserved clonotypes. For all TCRbeta clonotypes obtained by the gDNA method from four donors, generation probabilities were computed with OLGA. The immuneACCESS repertoire file appears here via TCRdb, limited to in-frame rearrangements. These files lack a portion of the clones; in checked studies, under half of the deficit traces to unresolved V genes, and the cause of the others is not known. Clone size and V and J calls were adopted from that table, with D and trimming inferred from the DNA. For this sample there are about 980,000 clones; 76% appear just once. The biggest ten clones account for around 1.5% of the sample.

Comments on this clone: Its specific antigen is unknown. It has no much larger one-base neighbor in the sample; base qualities were not kept.

The research as a whole found: The small number of donors limited the genetic and exposure-history diversity represented. Rarefaction of sorted-subset datasets indicated incomplete sequencing despite the large sequencing depth. Sampling was limited to blood, and TCR repertoires in tissue likely differ from TCR repertoires in blood. Pairwise subsampling led to the expectation that sequencing depth would affect the degree of clonotype sharing among donors. Sharing across several donors was observed for 4.5% to 6.5% of naive CD4, over 3% of naive CD8, about 2.5% of memory CD4, and about 0.38% of memory CD8 clonotypes. Compared with non-shared clonotypes, the clonotypes found in all four sorted-subset donors had higher generation probabilities. Naive subsets generally had larger estimated clonotype richness than memory subsets.

The chain uses TRBV7-9 and TRBJ2-5; confidence is insufficient to name the D gene. The source of this sequence is a man aged 18 to 29 in good health. Specimen: memory CD4+ T cells sorted from blood. The intended sense of this specimen's cell subset or site label: CD45RA-negative fraction. The CDR3 protein sequence reads: CASSLWGIQETQYF. The DNA reads TGTGCCAGCAGCTTATGGGGAATACAAGAGACCCAGTACTTC.